This passage covers 28 T cell receptor beta chains from one sample sequenced in a study of T cell responses to AZD1222 COVID-19 vaccine. Assay used: immunoSEQ multiplex PCR; TCRdb lists only in-frame clones, some missing. The sample has 90,000 or so clones, approximately 89% seen once. The input for sequencing was peripheral blood, taken 28 days after the second AZD1222 dose. The receptors here all came from an adult who received the AZD1222 COVID-19 vaccine.

V gene TRBV7-2 combines with J gene TRBJ2-2; no clear D. V was cut by 3 bases and J by 0 bases, with 14 bases left in between. The CDR3 consists of 17 residues. Germline values: CDR1 SGHTA, CDR2 FQGNSA. In nucleotides, the CDR3 is TGTGCCAGCAGCTTCCGAATCGGGTCTCCGAACACCGGGGAGCTGTTTTTT. Protein sequence: CASSFRIGSPNTGELFF.

The chain employs TRBV24-1 and TRBJ2-1; the D is unclear. V lost 3 bases and J 7 bases, leaving 3 bases between the germline ends. The CDR3 runs to 11 residues. Per germline, CDR1 KGHDR and CDR2 SFDVKD. In nucleotides, the CDR3 is TGTGCCACCAGTGATCCGAATGAGCAGTTCTTC. This codes for CATSDPNEQFF.

This clone was observed a handful of times. The rearrangement uses TRBV27 and TRBJ2-3; the match to TRBD1 covers 7 bases. V dropped 5 bases and J dropped 5; count of bases not matched to a gene: 10. The CDR3 length is 15 residues. The germline CDR1 and CDR2 sequences are MNHEY and SMNVEV (reference sequence). The CDR3 spells CASSIWGQTVDTQYF. The CDR3 region has the DNA TGTGCCAGCAGTATATGGGGACAGACGGTAGATACGCAGTATTTT.

The chain couples TRBV3-1 (or the pseudogene TRBV3-2) to TRBJ1-2; D is possibly TRBD1 (5 bases). Germline CDR1 is LGHDT and CDR2 is YNNKEL (reference sequence). The CDR3 runs 16 residues. V lost 4 bases to trimming and J lost 3 bases, with 18 bases between them. For the CDR3, the DNA is TGTGCCAGCAGCCCAGACCCGAGCAGGGAAGACTATGGCTACACCTTC. Translating gives CASSPDPSREDYGYTF.

V usage is TRBV27 and J usage is TRBJ2-7; no firm D call. This CDR3 comprises 14 residues. Trimming shortened V by 6 bases and J by 1 base, and 13 bases separated the two germline ends. Germline loops: CDR1 MNHEY, CDR2 SMNVEV (reference sequence). This chain's CDR3 is CASRQEAMSYEQYF. DNA for the CDR3: TGTGCCAGCAGACAAGAGGCGATGTCCTACGAGCAGTACTTC.

This clone was counted a single time. This chain uses TRBV6-6 with TRBJ1-1; D not certain. The CDR3 loop spans 16 amino acids. Germline V gene lookup returns CDR1 MNHNY and CDR2 SVGAGI (reference sequence). V lost 0 bases to trimming and J lost 1 base, with 12 bases between them. The DNA for the CDR3 is TGTGCCAGCAGTTACTCAAGTTTAGCAGGGAACACTGAAGCTTTCTTT. It translates to CASSYSSLAGNTEAFF.

CDR3 sequence: CASMGDPGWGANVLTF. DNA for the CDR3: TGTGCCAGTATGGGGGACCCGGGTTGGGGGGCCAACGTCCTGACTTTC. The chain employs TRBV19 and TRBJ2-6; D may match TRBD1 or TRBD2 (5 bases each). Between the trimmed V and J ends, which lost 7 bases and 4 bases, there was a span of 17 bases. The CDR3 covers 16 residues. Germline-derived CDR1 and CDR2 are LNHDA and SQIVND (reference sequence).

CDR3 bases: TGTGCCAGCTCACCTGCCGGGATCCCCCACTACGAGCAGTACTTC. Protein sequence: CASSPAGIPHYEQYF. This rearrangement joins TRBV18 to TRBJ2-7, with a weak D call TRBD2 (5 bases). CDR1 and CDR2 (germline): KGHSH, LQKENI. CDR3 length: 15 amino acids. V gave up 3 bases and J gave up 3 bases, with 15 bases separating them.

This chain links TRBV24-1 with TRBJ2-3; 7 bases fit TRBD2. J lost 1 base, V lost 1 base, and 1 base had no gene match. CDR1 KGHDR and CDR2 SFDVKD come from the germline V gene. CDR3 length: 15 amino acids. CDR3 bases: TGTGCCACCAGTGATTTACGGGGGGGCACAGATACGCAGTATTTT. Residues: CATSDLRGGTDTQYF.

The V and J genes are TRBV30 and TRBJ2-5; TRBD2 matches 12 bases. The CDR3 runs to 12 residues. With 4 bases clipped from V and 12 bases from J, the junction kept 6 bases outside the gene matches. Germline CDR1 and CDR2: GTSNPN and SVGIG (reference sequence). The CDR3 sequence: CAWKGLAGPEYF. The CDR3 DNA is TGTGCCTGGAAAGGACTAGCGGGGCCCGAGTACTTC.

The chain combines TRBV27 with TRBJ1-6; D uncertain. This CDR3 has 17 residues. V was clipped by 1 base and J by 1 base, with 11 bases between them. Germline values: CDR1 MNHEY, CDR2 SMNVEV (reference sequence). For the CDR3, the DNA is TGTGCCAGCAGTTTATGGGCAGGTTTGTCCTATAATTCACCCCTCCACTTT. Its protein product is CASSLWAGLSYNSPLHF.

The chain combines TRBV7-8 with TRBJ2-7; 12 nucleotides agree with TRBD2. The V and J ends lost 3 bases and 4 bases, in that order; junction bases with no gene match: 7. This CDR3 spans 16 amino acids. Germline CDR1 reads SGHVS; CDR2 reads FQNEAQ. The CDR3 coding sequence is TGTGCCAGCAGCTTCGTTCTAGCGGGGGGGTCGTACGAGCAGTACTTC. Encoded protein: CASSFVLAGGSYEQYF.

This chain links TRBV25-1 with TRBJ2-6; D is unclear. This CDR3 is built from 16 residues. Germline V CDR1 and CDR2: MGHDK, SYGVNS. V lost 8 bases, J lost 0 bases, and 14 bases lay in between. The CDR3 spells CASVSPGSSGANVLTF. CDR3 in DNA: TGTGCCAGCGTCAGTCCCGGTTCCTCTGGGGCCAACGTCCTGACTTTC.

The chain carries TRBV5-4 and TRBJ1-2, with D unresolved. Germline V gene sequence: CDR1 SGHNT, CDR2 YYREEE (reference sequence). This CDR3 is 12 amino acids long. V was pared by 4 bases and J by 4 bases, with 8 bases between. This CDR3 reads CASSEGTYGYTF. CDR3 sequence (DNA): TGTGCCAGCAGCGAGGGTACCTATGGCTACACCTTC.

The chain employs TRBV4-3 and TRBJ2-7; D may be TRBD1 (5 bases). This CDR3 contains 15 residues. From germline, CDR1 is LGHNA and CDR2 YSLEER. The ends were cut back, 2 bases at V and 3 bases at J, with 14 bases in the middle. CDR3 in amino acids: CASSQNAGILYEQYF. In DNA, the CDR3 is TGCGCCAGCAGCCAAAACGCAGGGATCCTCTACGAGCAGTACTTC.

The chain has TRBV25-1 and TRBJ2-1, with TRBD2 as a possible D gene (5 bases). CDR1 and CDR2 from the germline V gene are MGHDK and SYGVNS. Trimming stripped 8 bases from V and 8 bases from J, with 16 bases between. The CDR3 runs to 13 residues. The CDR3 loop reads CASQLSSKYEQFF. The DNA of the CDR3 is TGTGCCAGCCAATTGTCTAGCAAGTATGAGCAGTTCTTC. The complete variable domain, with remaining parts taken from reference TRBV25-1 and TRBJ2-1, reads EADIYQTPRYLVIGTGKKITLECSQTMGHDKMYWYQQDPGMELHLIHYSYGVNSTEKGDLSSESTVSRIRTEHFPLTLESARPSHTSQYLCASQLSSKYEQFFGPGTRLTVL.

This chain joins TRBV19 and TRBJ2-3; 15 bases are a match to TRBD2. The CDR3 covers 21 residues. Germline CDR1 LNHDA, CDR2 SQIVND (reference sequence). J lost 2 bases, V lost 4 bases, and 16 bases had no gene match. This chain's CDR3 is CASSRQVRGTSGGYDTDTQYF. The CDR3, as DNA: TGTGCCAGTAGTAGACAAGTCAGGGGGACTAGCGGGGGGTACGACACAGATACGCAGTATTTT.

The chain joins TRBV5-5 to TRBJ1-2; D gene ambiguous. The CDR3 extends over 14 amino acids. Germline V gene data show CDR1 as SGHKS and CDR2 as YYEKEE (reference sequence). With 4 bases removed from V and 4 bases from J, the gap between germline ends came to 14 bases. The chain's CDR3 is CASSPPDAIYGYTF. The CDR3 DNA follows: TGTGCCAGCAGCCCTCCGGACGCTATCTATGGCTACACCTTC.

The rearrangement links TRBV7-9 to TRBJ1-6; 8 bases are a match to TRBD1. The germline V gene encodes CDR1 SEHNR and CDR2 FQNEAQ (reference sequence). The CDR3 extends over 15 amino acids. With 5 bases clipped from V and 7 bases from J, the junction kept 7 bases outside the gene matches. The CDR3 DNA sequence: TGTGCCAGCAGCCGAACAGGGGGGCAAAATTCACCCCTCCACTTT. Its translation: CASSRTGGQNSPLHF.

This sequence joins TRBV15 and TRBJ2-1; 8 bases map to TRBD2. Per the germline V gene, CDR1 is LNHNV and CDR2 is YYDKDF (reference sequence). The V and J ends lost 3 bases and 5 bases, in that order; junction bases with no gene match: 15. This CDR3 contains 18 residues. In DNA, the CDR3 is TGTGCCACCAGCAGGGATGCAAAGCGGGGGAGACTCAACAATGAGCAGTTCTTC. Its translation is CATSRDAKRGRLNNEQFF.

This chain joins TRBV9 and TRBJ2-1; 9 positions match TRBD1. CDR1 is SGDLS and CDR2 is YYNGEE in the germline V gene. The CDR3 runs to 15 residues. J gave up 5 bases and V 3 bases, and 6 bases lay outside the gene matches. CDR3 nucleotide sequence: TGTGCCAGCAGCGAGATGACAGGGGGTCACAATGAGCAGTTCTTC. Amino acid sequence: CASSEMTGGHNEQFF.

The J gene is TRBJ2-6, the V gene TRBV7-9; either TRBD1 or TRBD2 may fit D (5 bases each). From germline, CDR1 is SEHNR and CDR2 FQNEAQ (reference sequence). The V and J ends lost 6 bases and 0 bases respectively, with 18 bases between them. The CDR3 has 18 amino acids. The CDR3 nucleotides are TGTGCCAGCAGTGCAGGTCGAGGGGCTAGCTCTGGGGCCAACGTCCTGACTTTC. Amino acids: CASSAGRGASSGANVLTF.

This clone has a single count. This chain links TRBV29-1 with TRBJ2-5; TRBD2 matches at 11 bases. J gave up 5 bases and V 8 bases, and 7 bases lay outside the gene matches. This CDR3 has 13 residues. Per the germline V gene, CDR1 is SQVTM and CDR2 is ANQGSEA. The DNA of the CDR3 is TGCAGCATACTTACTAGCGGGGGTGAGACCCAGTACTTC. As protein: CSILTSGGETQYF. Combining the CDR3 with reference TRBV29-1 and TRBJ2-5 gives the whole variable domain SAVISQKPSRDICQRGTSLTIQCQVDSQVTMMFWYRQQPGQSLTLIATANQGSEATYESGFVIDKFPISRPNLTFSTLTVSNMSPEDSSIYLCSILTSGGETQYFGPGTRLLVL.

V gene TRBV6-1 combines with J gene TRBJ2-2, with TRBD1 matching over 7 bases. The ends lost 3 bases at V and 4 bases at J; junction bases unmatched: 2. There are 14 residues in the CDR3. Germline loops: CDR1 MNHNS, CDR2 SASEGT. Written as DNA, the CDR3 is TGTGCCAGCAGTGAGGGGACAGCCACCGGGGAGCTGTTTTTT. Its protein is CASSEGTATGELFF.

The chain couples TRBV5-1 to TRBJ1-4; 9 nucleotides agree with TRBD1. Per germline, CDR1 SGHRS and CDR2 YFSETQ. The V segment lost 2 bases and the J segment 8 bases; nucleotides outside the gene matches: 7. The length of the CDR3 is 15 residues. CDR3 in amino acids: CASSLLGQGKEKLFF. The CDR3 DNA follows: TGCGCCAGCAGCTTACTAGGACAGGGGAAGGAAAAACTGTTTTTT.

A single count supports this clone. The chain uses TRBV30 and TRBJ2-1; D is perhaps TRBD1 or TRBD2 (5 bases each). This CDR3 has 10 amino acids. Trimming left V 6 bases short and J 7 bases short, with 7 bases between. The germline gives CDR1 GTSNPN, CDR2 SVGIG (reference sequence). The CDR3 coding sequence is TGTGCCTGTTGGGGGAATGAGCAGTTCTTC. Translation gives CACWGNEQFF.

The V gene is TRBV5-1, the J gene TRBJ2-6, with unresolved D. This CDR3 is built from 15 residues. CDR1 and CDR2 (germline): SGHRS, YFSETQ. Trimming took off 4 bases at V and 4 bases at J, with 12 bases between the two ends. The CDR3 sequence is CASSIGGVGANVLTF. The CDR3 coding sequence is TGCGCCAGCAGCATCGGCGGCGTGGGGGCCAACGTCCTGACTTTC. Complete variable domain (other parts from reference TRBV5-1 and TRBJ2-6): KAGVTQTPRYLIKTRGQQVTLSCSPISGHRSVSWYQQTPGQGLQFLFEYFSETQRNKGNFPGRFSGRQFSNSRSEMNVSTLELGDSALYLCASSIGGVGANVLTFGAGSRLTVL.

This chain joins TRBV7-8 and TRBJ2-5; 11 bases fit TRBD2. Germline loops: CDR1 SGHVS, CDR2 FQNEAQ. This CDR3 has 17 amino acids. J was trimmed by 5 bases and V by 5 bases; bases with no gene match: 13. The CDR3 DNA reads TGTGCCAGCAGCGTTACGAAGACTAGCGGGGTTAGGGAGACCCAGTACTTC. This gives the protein CASSVTKTSGVRETQYF.